A selection of T cell receptor beta chains follows, all from one sample in a study of shared clonotypes between healthy human individuals. Data came from immunoSEQ multiplex PCR; TCRdb stores just in-frame clones and leaves some out. The sample comprises 400,000 to 500,000 clones, about three quarters of which are singletons, and 13% rests with the top ten. Source material: PBMCs. These receptors originate from a woman between 40 and 50 years old in good health. Some clones in this sample may be carry-over from other donors' samples. Each CDR3 is given with its conserved first and last residue. The D gene is left open where the match is weak. The listing skips clone size in some rows; elsewhere it reads once, few, many or a size class.

>TRBJ2-3|-|-|TRBV6-1
TGTGCCAGCCAGGTTTATGGTACGCAGTATTTT
CASQVYGTQYF
>TRBJ2-1|TRBD1|-|TRBV29-1
TGCAGCGTAGACCAAATTGGCGGGACAGGGAGGAATGAGCAGTTCTTC
CSVDQIGGTGRNEQFF
>TRBJ2-7|TRBD2|once|TRBV28
TGTGCCAGCAGATGCACTAGCGGGAGGGCCCTCGAGCAGTACTTC
CASRCTSGRALEQYF
>TRBJ1-5|-|few|TRBV19
TGTGCCAGTAGTATTTTTCCTCAGCCCCAGCATTTT
CASSIFPQPQHF
>TRBJ1-1|-|-|TRBV6-5
TGTGCCAGCACCCCCAGTCACCTGAACACTGAAGCTTTCTTT
CASTPSHLNTEAFF
>TRBJ1-1|-|-|TRBV7-2
TGTGCCAGCAGCTTTACAGGGATAGGAACTGAAGCTTTCTTT
CASSFTGIGTEAFF
>TRBJ2-3|-|few|TRBV2
TGTGCCAGCAGTGAGCAGGGTCCATTGCCAGATACGCAGTATTTT
CASSEQGPLPDTQYF
>TRBJ2-1|-|-|TRBV9
TGTGCCAGCAGCCAATATGTGGGGGATGAGCAGTTCTTC
CASSQYVGDEQFF
>TRBJ2-2|TRBD1|-|TRBV9
TGTGCCAGCAGCGTTAGGGGGCGCAACACCGGGGAGCTGTTTTTT
CASSVRGRNTGELFF
>TRBJ2-2|TRBD2|-|TRBV30
TGTGCCTGGAGTCCCGATGGGGGACTAGCGGGATCCGGGGAGCTGTTTTTT
CAWSPDGGLAGSGELFF
>TRBJ2-5|TRBD2|-|TRBV5-1
TGCGCCAGCAGCCCGCTAGCGGGAGCTGCAGAGACCCAGTACTTC
CASSPLAGAAETQYF
>TRBJ2-1|-|few|TRBV2
TGTGCCAGCAGTCCCGGACCCAGGGTTTCCGAGCAGTTCTTC
CASSPGPRVSEQFF
>TRBJ2-5|-|-|TRBV21-1
TGTGCCAGCAGCAGGGAGGGACAGGCCAGGTTTATGGAGACCCAGTACTTC
CASSREGQARFMETQYF
>TRBJ2-7|TRBD1|many|TRBV10-2
TGCGCCAGCAGTGATTCGACAGGGTCTGGCTACGAGCAGTACTTC
CASSDSTGSGYEQYF
>TRBJ1-2|-|few|TRBV27
TGTGCCAGCAGTTTCGCCAGAGCTAACTATGGCTACACCTTC
CASSFARANYGYTF
>TRBJ2-1|TRBD2|-|TRBV7-2
TGTGCCAGCAGCCCGACTAGCGGGATTAATAATGAGCAGTTCTTC
CASSPTSGINNEQFF
>TRBJ1-2|TRBD1|-|TRBV4-2
TGTGCCAGATCCGACAGGGGGTACTGCTACACCTTC
CARSDRGYCYTF
>TRBJ2-3|-|-|TRBV19
TGTGCCAGTAGTCAGGGAATCAGCGTCGTTACAGATACGCAGTATTTT
CASSQGISVVTDTQYF
>TRBJ2-3|-|-|TRBV18
TGTGCCAGCTCAAATGGTACAGGTAGCACAGATACGCAGTATTTT
CASSNGTGSTDTQYF
>TRBJ2-1|TRBD2|-|TRBV6-4
TGTGCCAGCAGTGCCCGGACTAGCGGTTACAATGAGCAGTTCTTC
CASSARTSGYNEQFF
>TRBJ2-2|-|-|TRBV30
TGTGCCTGGACGCGGGTCCCGGGGGAGCTGTTTTTT
CAWTRVPGELFF
>TRBJ2-7|TRBD2|once|TRBV27
TGTGCCAGCAGCCCTGGCCCCGGGAGGAAGACCGAGCAGTACTTC
CASSPGPGRKTEQYF
>TRBJ2-7|TRBD2|-|TRBV4-3
TGCGCCAGCAGCCAAGATTTGGCTAGCGGGAGTTTTGAGCAGTACTTC
CASSQDLASGSFEQYF
>TRBJ2-7|-|-|TRBV4-2
TGTGCCAGCAGCCAAGTCGGGGGGCGGGAAGGGTACGAGCAGTACTTC
CASSQVGGREGYEQYF
>TRBJ2-5|TRBD1|-|TRBV9
TGTGCCAGCAGCAAGGACAGGGGGCTGGAGACCCAGTACTTC
CASSKDRGLETQYF
>TRBJ2-6|TRBD1|-|TRBV5-4
TGTGCCAGCAGCCAAGGACAGGGGAGATATGGGGGGCGCCTAAACGTCCTGACTTTC
CASSQGQGRYGGRLNVLTF
>TRBJ2-7|TRBD2|-|TRBV6-5
TGTGCCAGCAGGGACTGGCGGGAGCGGACCTACGAGCAGTACTTC
CASRDWRERTYEQYF
>TRBJ1-1|-|-|TRBV5-4
TGTGCCAGCAGCGCCCAGGGCTTGAACACTGAAGCTTTCTTT
CASSAQGLNTEAFF
>TRBJ1-2|TRBD1|-|TRBV19
TGTGCCACCCCCGGGACAGGAGGAGGCTACACCTTC
CATPGTGGGYTF
>TRBJ2-7|-|-|TRBV7-2
TGTGCCAGCAGCACGGGACCTACTACCTACGAGCAGTACTTC
CASSTGPTTYEQYF
>TRBJ2-3|-|-|TRBV7-9
TGTGCCAGCAGCTTAGCTCGGCTAGCGCTCAGCACAGATACGCAGTATTTT
CASSLARLALSTDTQYF